This T cell receptor (beta chain) appears in the sequencing data of a study of cytomegalovirus exposure and HLA in healthy donors. This CDR3 spans 14 amino acids. CDR1 and CDR2 from the germline V gene are MNHEY and SMNVEV (reference sequence). Trimming stripped 7 bases from V and 5 bases from J, with 16 bases between. The PCR made use of 60 Vbeta and 13 Jbeta primers. Assay used: immunoSEQ multiplex PCR; TCRdb lists only in-frame clones, some missing. The profile covers 130,000 or so clones, with 65% to 90% appearing a single time and roughly 3% taken by the ten largest. The J gene is TRBJ2-3, the V gene TRBV27, with a possible D match to TRBD1 (7 bases). This clonotype was obtained from a young woman in good health and CMV-seropositive. The sample was PBMCs. CDR3 region: CASMRRGRLDTQYF. The CDR3 nucleotides read TGTGCCAGCATGAGGAGGGGGCGCTTAGATACGCAGTATTTT.